These 8 T cell receptor beta chains were sequenced from one sample in a study of OX40 agonist ivuxolimab in advanced cancers. The method was immunoSEQ multiplex PCR; TCRdb's version includes in-frame clones alone and lacks a portion of them. The sample includes roughly 93,000 clones, 75% to 95% of them seen just once. This material consisted of CD4+ or CD8+ T cells sorted from blood, taken in a trial of the OX40 agonist ivuxolimab. Receptors were obtained from an adult with an advanced solid tumor such as melanoma, head and neck, liver or kidney cancer.

In this sample, this clone turned up once. V gene TRBV28 combines with J gene TRBJ2-7; weak D call: TRBD2 (6 bases). The CDR3 consists of 15 residues. V lost 8 bases to trimming and J lost 1 base, with 18 bases between them. From germline, CDR1 is MDHEN and CDR2 SYDVKM. The CDR3 region has the DNA TGTGCCAGCGGCCCTCCGCGGGGAGGATCCTACGAGCAGTACTTC. This gives the protein CASGPPRGGSYEQYF.

The chain combines TRBV15 with TRBJ2-1; D is undetermined. V was trimmed by 3 bases and J by 7 bases, leaving 22 bases between them. This CDR3 is 17 amino acids long. Per germline, CDR1 LNHNV and CDR2 YYDKDF (reference sequence). The CDR3 coding sequence is TGTGCCACCAGCAGCCACCCGGACGCGATCAATGTAAATGAGCAGTTCTTC. Translation: CATSSHPDAINVNEQFF.

The J gene is TRBJ2-5, the V gene TRBV19; D unclear. CDR1 and CDR2 from the germline V gene are LNHDA and SQIVND (reference sequence). The CDR3 runs to 15 residues. The V gene lost 1 base and the J gene lost 2 bases, with 11 bases spanning the gap. The CDR3 sequence: CASSIGVGRQETQYF. DNA of the CDR3: TGTGCCAGTAGTATAGGGGTAGGAAGGCAAGAGACCCAGTACTTC. Complete variable domain (other parts from reference TRBV19 and TRBJ2-5): DGGITQSPKYLFRKEGQNVTLSCEQNLNHDAMYWYRQDPGQGLRLIYYSQIVNDFQKGDIAEGYSVSREKKESFPLTVTSAQKNPTAFYLCASSIGVGRQETQYFGPGTRLLVL.

The chain employs TRBV6-5 and TRBJ1-2; a weak D match, TRBD1 (5 bases). CDR3 length: 13 amino acids. Germline CDR1 MNHEY, CDR2 SVGAGI. V was cut by 6 bases and J by 4 bases, with 12 bases left in between. In DNA form, the CDR3 reads TGTGCCAGCAGCGGACACGGGTCCTATGGCTACACCTTC. Protein sequence: CASSGHGSYGYTF.

This clone was observed once. The chain uses TRBV19 and TRBJ2-2; 9 bases fit TRBD1. The germline CDR1 and CDR2 sequences are LNHDA and SQIVND (reference sequence). Trimming took 6 bases from V and 1 from J; bases not matched to a gene: 6. This CDR3 spans 16 amino acids. This chain's CDR3 is CASRAGTGRNTGELFF. The CDR3 region has the DNA TGTGCCAGTAGAGCCGGGACAGGGCGGAACACCGGGGAGCTGTTTTTT.

The V call is TRBV15, the J call TRBJ1-4; the D gene is possibly TRBD1 (6 bases). With 0 bases removed from V and 7 bases from J, the gap between germline ends came to 9 bases. This CDR3 spans 14 amino acids. Germline V gene lookup returns CDR1 LNHNV and CDR2 YYDKDF (reference sequence). DNA of the CDR3: TGTGCCACCAGCAGAGATACAGGGAGTGAAAAACTGTTTTTT. The encoded protein is CATSRDTGSEKLFF. The variable domain in full, completed from reference TRBV15 and TRBJ1-4, reads DAMVIQNPRYQVTQFGKPVTLSCSQTLNHNVMYWYQQKSSQAPKLLFHYYDKDFNNEADTPDNFQSRRPNTSFCFLDIRSPGLGDTAMYLCATSRDTGSEKLFFGSGTQLSVL.

The chain carries TRBV18 and TRBJ2-3, with D hard to call. V was clipped by 6 bases and J by 0 bases, with 13 bases between them. Germline V lookup: CDR1 KGHSH, CDR2 LQKENI. The CDR3 spans 15 residues. Here the CDR3 reads CASSLGVVSTDTQYF. CDR3 DNA: TGTGCCAGCTCTCTGGGTGTGGTTAGCACAGATACGCAGTATTTT.

The chain employs TRBV30 and TRBJ2-5; D is tentatively TRBD1 or TRBD2 (5 bases each). Germline loops: CDR1 GTSNPN, CDR2 SVGIG (reference sequence). The V gene lost 4 bases and the J gene lost 7 bases, with 16 bases spanning the gap. This CDR3 has 13 amino acids. The CDR3 bases are TGTGCCTGGACCGGGGCAGGGAAGGGGACCCAGTACTTC. As protein: CAWTGAGKGTQYF.